A single sample is the source of the 19 T cell receptor beta chains below, sequenced in a study of radiotherapy plus CTLA-4 blockade in lung cancer. TCRdb keeps only in-frame clones here, not all; method: immunoSEQ multiplex PCR. The sample shows 51,000 or so clones, around 77% of them seen only once. This specimen was peripheral blood, taken from a patient treated with radiotherapy plus ipilimumab. These receptors all come from a human donor with non-small cell lung cancer who had stable disease on radiotherapy plus ipilimumab.

This clone was seen only once. The CDR3 DNA is TGCGCCAGCAGCCAATTATCCGACAGCTTCACTGAAGCTTTCTTT. It encodes CASSQLSDSFTEAFF. The V gene is TRBV4-3, the J gene TRBJ1-1; D might be TRBD1 (5 bases). This CDR3 contains 15 residues. CDR1 is LGHNA and CDR2 is YSLEER in the germline V gene. Trimming removed 2 bases at V and 4 bases at J, with 14 bases between.

The table lists this clone with a few counts. The chain links TRBV28 to TRBJ1-6; tentative D call: TRBD1 (5 bases). The CDR3 runs 14 residues. V shed 7 bases and J shed 6 bases, with 13 bases lying between them. Per the germline V gene, CDR1 is MDHEN and CDR2 is SYDVKM. In DNA, the CDR3 is TGTGCCAGCACAACGATACAGGTTAATTCACCCCTCCACTTT. This translates into CASTTIQVNSPLHF.

J is TRBJ2-2 and V is TRBV5-1; 12 nucleotides line up with TRBD1. The CDR3 contains 17 residues. The V gene end was trimmed by 0 bases and the J gene end by 9 bases; junction bases not matched to a gene: 9. CDR1 SGHRS and CDR2 YFSETQ come from the germline V gene. CDR3 nucleotides: TGCGCCAGCAGCTTGGCTGCCGGGACAGGGGGCAGGAGGGAGCTGTTTTTT. Translation: CASSLAAGTGGRRELFF.

This clone was seen a few times. The rearrangement uses TRBV25-1 and TRBJ2-3; TRBD2 matches 13 bases. V lost 3 bases to trimming and J lost 4 bases; unmatched junction nucleotides: 10. CDR1 and CDR2 (germline): MGHDK, SYGVNS. This CDR3 contains 18 residues. CDR3 sequence (DNA): TGTGCCAGCAGTGACCCCGCACGACTAGCGGGGGGATCAGATACGCAGTATTTT. It is translated as CASSDPARLAGGSDTQYF.

This clone was seen a few times. The chain carries TRBV27 and TRBJ1-6; 8 bases agree with TRBD1. Germline values: CDR1 MNHEY, CDR2 SMNVEV (reference sequence). This CDR3 region has 19 residues. V lost 7 bases and J lost 0; bases outside the gene matches: 14. The CDR3 DNA reads as TGTGCCAGCACCTTCCGACAGGGGTTAATGAGCTCCTATAATTCACCCCTCCACTTT. Its protein product is CASTFRQGLMSSYNSPLHF.

The genes are TRBV7-3 and TRBJ1-1; tentatively, D is TRBD1 (5 bases). The germline CDR1 and CDR2 sequences are SGHTA and FQGTGA. The CDR3 is made up of 14 amino acids. Trimming cost V 1 base and J 6 bases, with 12 bases left between them. Here the CDR3 reads CASSLSGGVAEAFF. The DNA for the CDR3 is TGTGCCAGCAGCTTAAGTGGGGGAGTGGCTGAAGCTTTCTTT.

This clone was counted a single time. The chain combines TRBV2 with TRBJ2-6; D is uncertain. CDR3 size: 17 residues. Germline-derived CDR1 and CDR2 are SNHLY and FYNNEI. V lost 1 base, J lost 4 bases, and 14 bases lay in between. CDR3 loop: CASSEVEIIFGANVLTF. The CDR3, as DNA: TGTGCCAGCAGTGAAGTAGAGATCATCTTCGGGGCCAACGTCCTGACTTTC.

V gene TRBV5-8 combines with J gene TRBJ1-1; D remains ambiguous. The CDR3 is made up of 14 amino acids. Germline V gene sequence: CDR1 SGHTS, CDR2 YDEGEE. V lost 4 bases to trimming and J lost 2 bases, with 12 bases between them. CDR3 sequence reads: CASSLGRLNTEAFF. Here the CDR3 DNA reads TGTGCCAGCAGCCTCGGACGTCTTAACACTGAAGCTTTCTTT.

The chain has TRBV6-1 and TRBJ1-4; 7 bases are shared with TRBD1. The germline V gene has CDR1 MNHNS and CDR2 SASEGT. J gave up 7 bases and V 3 bases, and 11 bases lay outside the gene matches. This CDR3 contains 16 residues. The CDR3 nucleotides read TGTGCCAGCAGTGACTGGTCAGGGGGAGGCAGTGAAAAACTGTTTTTT. It is translated as CASSDWSGGGSEKLFF.

V usage is TRBV27 and J usage is TRBJ1-5, with 12 bases identical to TRBD1. The V and J ends lost 6 bases and 2 bases, in that order; junction bases with no gene match: 11. The CDR3 has 18 amino acids. The germline CDR1 and CDR2 sequences are MNHEY and SMNVEV (reference sequence). In DNA, the CDR3 is TGTGCCAGCAGAAGTGCCGGGACAGGGGGCTGGGGCAATCAGCCCCAGCATTTT. This gives the protein CASRSAGTGGWGNQPQHF.

The chain combines TRBV18 with TRBJ2-1; 7 positions match TRBD2. Germline V CDR1 and CDR2: KGHSH, LQKENI. The CDR3 spans 13 residues. J lost 5 bases, V lost 11 bases, and 9 bases had no gene match. The CDR3 sequence is CAGSRDYDNEQFF. The DNA of the CDR3 is TGTGCCGGTTCCCGGGACTACGACAATGAGCAGTTCTTC.

The chain recombines TRBV5-1 with TRBJ2-5; 8 positions agree with TRBD1. The CDR3 spans 15 residues. Trimming cost V 1 base and J 4 bases; bases outside gene matches: 6. Germline V CDR1 and CDR2: SGHRS, YFSETQ. CDR3 residues: CASSLTGGLGETQYF. The CDR3, as DNA: TGCGCCAGCAGCTTGACAGGGGGTCTAGGAGAGACCCAGTACTTC.

The gene calls are TRBV6-1 and TRBJ2-3; D might be TRBD1 (5 bases). In germline, CDR1 is MNHNS, CDR2 SASEGT. With 2 bases removed from V and 3 bases from J, the gap between germline ends came to 12 bases. CDR3 length equals 15 residues. CDR3 sequence (DNA): TGTGCCAGCAGTGAATCCAGGGATTGGACAGATACGCAGTATTTT. Its translation: CASSESRDWTDTQYF.

The chain joins TRBV5-4 to TRBJ1-1; D is unclear. The CDR3 is made up of 13 amino acids. Trimming cost V 4 bases and J 4 bases, with 11 bases left between them. Per the germline V gene, CDR1 is SGHNT and CDR2 is YYREEE (reference sequence). This CDR3 reads CASSLTDVTEAFF. The CDR3 DNA sequence: TGTGCCAGCAGCCTAACAGATGTCACTGAAGCTTTCTTT.

The chain couples TRBV11-1 to TRBJ2-2, with TRBD1 matching over 11 bases. With 5 bases clipped from V and 6 bases from J, the junction kept 5 bases outside the gene matches. The CDR3 sequence is 15 residues long. Looked up from germline, CDR1 is SGHAT and CDR2 is FQDESV (reference sequence). The CDR3 bases are TGTGCCAGCAGCCCTCAGGGACAGGGGGCCGGGGAGCTGTTTTTT. This gives the protein CASSPQGQGAGELFF. The full variable domain, in which reference TRBV11-1 and TRBJ2-2 provide the parts outside the CDR3, is EAEVAQSPRYKITEKSQAVAFWCDPISGHATLYWYRQILGQGPELLVQFQDESVVDDSQLPKDRFSAERLKGVDSTLKIQPAELGDSAMYLCASSPQGQGAGELFFGEGSRLTVL.

Concerning this clone itself: In the same sample, other DNA sequences code for this CDR3. The chain carries TRBV7-2 and TRBJ1-2; 8 positions match TRBD1. CDR1 and CDR2 (germline): SGHTA, FQGNSA. The CDR3 runs to 14 residues. Unmatched junction bases numbered 7, after V lost 2 bases and J lost 8 bases. The CDR3 coding sequence is TGTGCCAGCAGCTTATCGACAGGGGCGGGAGGCTACACCTTC. It encodes CASSLSTGAGGYTF.

The genes are TRBV7-9 and TRBJ2-2, with D uncertain. The germline V and J ends were trimmed by 5 bases and 0 bases, with 1 base remaining between them. The CDR3 is made up of 12 amino acids. Germline values: CDR1 SEHNR, CDR2 FQNEAQ (reference sequence). The CDR3 DNA sequence: TGTGCCAGCAGCCCGAACACCGGGGAGCTGTTTTTT. It codes for CASSPNTGELFF.

This clone appeared a few times. The chain is built from TRBV21-1 and TRBJ1-3; no DNA check was done on the table's D call, TRBD1. TRBV21-1 is termed a pseudogene. This CDR3 contains 15 residues. The CDR3 sequence is CASSSRDREGNTIYF. Written as DNA, the CDR3 is TGTGCCAGCAGCAGCCGGGACAGGGAAGGAAACACCATATATTTT.

This sequence joins TRBV19 and TRBJ1-4; D not certain. Germline V gene sequence: CDR1 LNHDA, CDR2 SQIVND (reference sequence). Trimming pared 3 bases from V and 7 bases from J, leaving 12 bases between. There are 14 residues in the CDR3. CDR3 loop: CASSITGEGEKLFF. The DNA for the CDR3 is TGTGCCAGTAGTATTACCGGGGAGGGTGAAAAACTGTTTTTT.